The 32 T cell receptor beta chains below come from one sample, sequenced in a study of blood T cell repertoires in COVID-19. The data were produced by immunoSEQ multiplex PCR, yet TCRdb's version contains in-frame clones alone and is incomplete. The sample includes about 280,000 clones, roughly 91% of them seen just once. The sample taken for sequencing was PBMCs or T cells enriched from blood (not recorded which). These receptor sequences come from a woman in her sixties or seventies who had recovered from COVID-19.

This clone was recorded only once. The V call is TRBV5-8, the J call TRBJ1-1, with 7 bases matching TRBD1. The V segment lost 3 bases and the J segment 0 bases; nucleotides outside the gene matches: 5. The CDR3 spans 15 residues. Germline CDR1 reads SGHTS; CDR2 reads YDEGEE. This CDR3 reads CASSSTGTVNTEAFF. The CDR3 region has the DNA TGTGCCAGCAGCTCTACCGGGACAGTGAACACTGAAGCTTTCTTT. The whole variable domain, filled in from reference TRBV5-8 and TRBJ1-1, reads EAGVTQSPTHLIKTRGQQATLRCSPISGHTSVYWYQQALGLGLQFLLWYDEGEERNRGNFPPRFSGRQFPNYSSELNVNALELEDSALYLCASSSTGTVNTEAFFGQGTRLTVV.

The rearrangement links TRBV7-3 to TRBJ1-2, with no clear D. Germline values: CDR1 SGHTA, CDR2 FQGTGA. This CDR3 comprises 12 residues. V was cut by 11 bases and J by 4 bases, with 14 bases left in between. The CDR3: CAPAVAAYGYTF. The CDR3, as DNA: TGTGCCCCTGCAGTAGCGGCCTATGGCTACACCTTC.

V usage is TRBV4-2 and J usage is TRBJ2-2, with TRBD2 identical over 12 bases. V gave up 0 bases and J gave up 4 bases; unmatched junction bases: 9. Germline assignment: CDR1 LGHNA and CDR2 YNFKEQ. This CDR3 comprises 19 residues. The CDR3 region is CASSQEVRLAGVSTGELFF. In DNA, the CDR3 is TGTGCCAGCAGCCAAGAGGTGAGACTAGCGGGAGTCAGCACCGGGGAGCTGTTTTTT.

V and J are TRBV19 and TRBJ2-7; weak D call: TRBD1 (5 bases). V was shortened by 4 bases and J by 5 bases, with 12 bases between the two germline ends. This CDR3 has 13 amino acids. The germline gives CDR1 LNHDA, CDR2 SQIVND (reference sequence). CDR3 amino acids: CASSNQGRNEQYF. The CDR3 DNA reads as TGTGCCAGTAGTAATCAGGGTAGGAACGAGCAGTACTTC.

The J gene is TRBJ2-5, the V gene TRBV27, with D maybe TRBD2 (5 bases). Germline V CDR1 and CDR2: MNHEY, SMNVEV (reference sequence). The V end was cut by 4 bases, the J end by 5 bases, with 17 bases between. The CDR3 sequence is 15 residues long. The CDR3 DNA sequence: TGTGCCAGCAGTTCCTTCGGAGGCCTAGTCGAGACCCAGTACTTC. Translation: CASSSFGGLVETQYF.

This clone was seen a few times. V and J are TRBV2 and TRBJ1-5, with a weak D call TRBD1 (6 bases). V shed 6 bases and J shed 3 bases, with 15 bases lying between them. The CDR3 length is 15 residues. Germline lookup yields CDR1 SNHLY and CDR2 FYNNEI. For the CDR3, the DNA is TGTGCCAGCAGGGTTCAGGGGATGGACAATCAGCCCCAGCATTTT. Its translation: CASRVQGMDNQPQHF. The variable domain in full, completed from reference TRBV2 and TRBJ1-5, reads EPEVTQTPSHQVTQMGQEVILRCVPISNHLYFYWYRQILGQKVEFLVSFYNNEISEKSEIFDDQFSVERPDGSNFTLKIRSTKLEDSAMYFCASRVQGMDNQPQHFGDGTRLSIL.

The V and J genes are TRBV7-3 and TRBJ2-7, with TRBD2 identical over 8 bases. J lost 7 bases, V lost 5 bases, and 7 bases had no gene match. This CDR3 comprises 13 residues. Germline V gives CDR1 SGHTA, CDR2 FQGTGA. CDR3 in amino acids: CASSLGGAGEQYF. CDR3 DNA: TGTGCCAGCAGCCTCGGGGGGGCTGGAGAGCAGTACTTC.

CDR3: CASSLTTEQFF. CDR3 DNA: TGCGCCAGCAGCTTGACTACTGAGCAGTTCTTC. The chain combines TRBV5-1 with TRBJ2-1; D not resolved. The V end lost 1 base, the J end lost 9 bases, and 5 bases lay between the germline ends. CDR1 is SGHRS, CDR2 YFSETQ, per germline. This CDR3 region has 11 residues. Full variable domain (rest looked up from reference TRBV5-1 and TRBJ2-1): KAGVTQTPRYLIKTRGQQVTLSCSPISGHRSVSWYQQTPGQGLQFLFEYFSETQRNKGNFPGRFSGRQFSNSRSEMNVSTLELGDSALYLCASSLTTEQFFGPGTRLTVL.

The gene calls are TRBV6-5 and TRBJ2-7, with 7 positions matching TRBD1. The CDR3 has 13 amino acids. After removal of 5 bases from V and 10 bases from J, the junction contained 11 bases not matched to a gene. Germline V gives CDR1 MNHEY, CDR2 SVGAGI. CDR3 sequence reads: CASSPRTGDKQYF. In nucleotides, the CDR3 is TGTGCCAGCAGTCCCCGGACAGGAGACAAACAGTACTTC.

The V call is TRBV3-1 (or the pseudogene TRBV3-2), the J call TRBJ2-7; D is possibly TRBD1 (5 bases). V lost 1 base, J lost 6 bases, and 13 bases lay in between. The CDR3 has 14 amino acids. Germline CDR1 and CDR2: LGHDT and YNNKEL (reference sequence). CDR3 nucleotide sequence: TGTGCCAGCAGCCAAGGACTCCAGGGATCCGAGCAGTACTTC. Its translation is CASSQGLQGSEQYF.

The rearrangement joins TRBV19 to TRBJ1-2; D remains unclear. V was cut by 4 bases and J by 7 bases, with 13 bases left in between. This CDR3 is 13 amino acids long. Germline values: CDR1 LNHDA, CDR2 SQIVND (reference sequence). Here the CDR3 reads CASSTPDAGGYTF. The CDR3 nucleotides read TGTGCCAGTAGTACGCCCGATGCGGGTGGCTACACCTTC.

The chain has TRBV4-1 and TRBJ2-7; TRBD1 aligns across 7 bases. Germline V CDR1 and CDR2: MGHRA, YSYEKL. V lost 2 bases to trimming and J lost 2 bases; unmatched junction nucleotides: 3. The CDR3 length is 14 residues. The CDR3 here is CASSQNRGPYEQYF. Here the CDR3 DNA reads TGCGCCAGCAGCCAAAACAGGGGACCCTACGAGCAGTACTTC.

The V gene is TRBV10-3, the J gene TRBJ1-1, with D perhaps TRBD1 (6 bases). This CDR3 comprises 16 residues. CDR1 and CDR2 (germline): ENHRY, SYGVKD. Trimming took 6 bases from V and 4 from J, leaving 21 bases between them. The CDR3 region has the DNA TGTGCCATCAGGGAAGATTACAGGGCCCAAGGCACTGAAGCTTTCTTT. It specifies CAIREDYRAQGTEAFF.

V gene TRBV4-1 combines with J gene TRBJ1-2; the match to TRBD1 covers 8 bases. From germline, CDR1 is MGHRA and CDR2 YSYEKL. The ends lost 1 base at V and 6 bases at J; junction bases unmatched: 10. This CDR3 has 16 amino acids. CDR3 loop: CASSQGTGPGGDGYTF. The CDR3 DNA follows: TGCGCCAGCAGCCAAGGGACAGGGCCGGGAGGTGATGGCTACACCTTC.

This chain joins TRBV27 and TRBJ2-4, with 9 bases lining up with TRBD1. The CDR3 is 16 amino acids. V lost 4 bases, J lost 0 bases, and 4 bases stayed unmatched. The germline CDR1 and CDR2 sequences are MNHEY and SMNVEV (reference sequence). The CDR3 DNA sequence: TGTGCCAGCAGTTCTACAGGGGGCGCAGCCAAAAACATTCAGTACTTC. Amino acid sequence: CASSSTGGAAKNIQYF.

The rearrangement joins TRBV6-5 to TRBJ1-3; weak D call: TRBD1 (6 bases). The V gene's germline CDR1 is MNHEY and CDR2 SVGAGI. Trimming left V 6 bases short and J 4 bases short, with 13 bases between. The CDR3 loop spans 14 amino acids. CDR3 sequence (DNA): TGTGCCAGCAGGCCAGGGACACCCGGAAACACCATATATTTT. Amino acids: CASRPGTPGNTIYF.

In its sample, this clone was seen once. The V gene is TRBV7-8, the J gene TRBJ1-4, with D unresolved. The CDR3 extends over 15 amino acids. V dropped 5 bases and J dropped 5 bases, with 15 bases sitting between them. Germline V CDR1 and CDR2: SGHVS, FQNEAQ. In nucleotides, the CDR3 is TGTGCCAGCAGCGCGAACCGGGATAGGAATGAAAAACTGTTTTTT. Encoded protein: CASSANRDRNEKLFF.

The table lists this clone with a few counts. In DNA form, the CDR3 reads TGCGCCAGCAGTGAGGCGAGAGGCAGCGATACGCAGTATTTT. Its protein product is CASSEARGSDTQYF. The chain joins TRBV10-1 to TRBJ2-3, with D uncertain. Germline V gives CDR1 WNHNN, CDR2 SYGVQD (reference sequence). CDR3 size: 14 residues. The V gene lost 2 bases and the J gene lost 6 bases, with 12 bases spanning the gap.

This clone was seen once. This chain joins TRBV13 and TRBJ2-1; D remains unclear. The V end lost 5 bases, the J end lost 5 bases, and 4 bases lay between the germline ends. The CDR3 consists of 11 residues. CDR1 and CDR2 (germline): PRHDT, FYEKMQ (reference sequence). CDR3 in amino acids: CASSLNNEQFF. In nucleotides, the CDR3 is TGTGCCAGCAGCCTAAACAATGAGCAGTTCTTC.

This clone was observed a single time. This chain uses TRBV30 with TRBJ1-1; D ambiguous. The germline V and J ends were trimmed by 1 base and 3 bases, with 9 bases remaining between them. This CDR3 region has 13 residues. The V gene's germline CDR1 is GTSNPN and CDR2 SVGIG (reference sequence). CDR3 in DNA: TGTGCCTGGAGTGCCGTTGTTCACACTGAAGCTTTCTTT. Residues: CAWSAVVHTEAFF.

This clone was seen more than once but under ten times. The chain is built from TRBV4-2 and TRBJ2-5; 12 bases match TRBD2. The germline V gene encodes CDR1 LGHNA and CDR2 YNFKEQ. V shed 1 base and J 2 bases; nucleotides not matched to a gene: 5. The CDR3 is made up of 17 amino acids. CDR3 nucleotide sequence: TGTGCCAGCAGCCAAGGACTAGCGGGAGCTCAGCAAGAGACCCAGTACTTC. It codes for CASSQGLAGAQQETQYF.

CDR3 nucleotides: TGTGCCAGCAGCTTGGGAGTTCCCGGGGGGTCGAACTATGGCTACACCTTC. This gives the protein CASSLGVPGGSNYGYTF. This chain links TRBV5-4 with TRBJ1-2, with D perhaps matching TRBD1 (5 bases). The CDR3 length is 17 residues. Trimming stripped 0 bases from V and 2 bases from J, with 17 bases between. From germline, CDR1 is SGHNT and CDR2 YYREEE (reference sequence).

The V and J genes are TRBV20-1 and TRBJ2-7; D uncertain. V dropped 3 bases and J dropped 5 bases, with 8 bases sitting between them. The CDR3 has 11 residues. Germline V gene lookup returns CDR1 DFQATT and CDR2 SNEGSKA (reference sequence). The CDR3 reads CSARYGDEQYF. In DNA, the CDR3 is TGCAGTGCTAGGTACGGAGACGAGCAGTACTTC.

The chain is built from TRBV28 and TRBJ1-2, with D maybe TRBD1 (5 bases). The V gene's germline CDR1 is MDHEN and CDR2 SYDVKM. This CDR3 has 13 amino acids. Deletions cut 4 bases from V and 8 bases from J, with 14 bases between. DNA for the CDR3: TGTGCCAGCAGTTGGGGGGATCAGAGGGGCTACACCTTC. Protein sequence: CASSWGDQRGYTF.

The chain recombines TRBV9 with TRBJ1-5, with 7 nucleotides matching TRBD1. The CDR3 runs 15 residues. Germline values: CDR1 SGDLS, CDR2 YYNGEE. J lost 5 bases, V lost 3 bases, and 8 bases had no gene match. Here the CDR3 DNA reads TGTGCCAGCAGCGCGGGGACAGCTGGGTATCAGCCCCAGCATTTT. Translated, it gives CASSAGTAGYQPQHF.

This CDR3 reads CASSFGGTNYGYTF. In nucleotides, the CDR3 is TGTGCCAGCAGCTTTGGGGGGACTAACTATGGCTACACCTTC. The chain is built from TRBV11-3 and TRBJ1-2, with a possible D match to TRBD1 (5 bases). CDR3 length: 14 amino acids. Germline assignment: CDR1 SGHNT and CDR2 YENEEA. V was cut by 3 bases and J by 0 bases, with 8 bases left in between. The full variable domain, in which reference TRBV11-3 and TRBJ1-2 provide the parts outside the CDR3, is EAGVVQSPRYKIIEKKQPVAFWCNPISGHNTLYWYLQNLGQGPELLIRYENEEAVDDSQLPKDRFSAERLKGVDSTLKIQPAELGDSAVYLCASSFGGTNYGYTFGSGTRLTVV.

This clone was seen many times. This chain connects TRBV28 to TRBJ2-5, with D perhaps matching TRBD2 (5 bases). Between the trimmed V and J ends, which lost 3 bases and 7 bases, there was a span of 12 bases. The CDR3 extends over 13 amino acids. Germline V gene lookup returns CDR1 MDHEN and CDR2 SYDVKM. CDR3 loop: CASSFSGRGTQYF. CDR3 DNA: TGTGCCAGCAGTTTTTCGGGCCGGGGGACCCAGTACTTC.

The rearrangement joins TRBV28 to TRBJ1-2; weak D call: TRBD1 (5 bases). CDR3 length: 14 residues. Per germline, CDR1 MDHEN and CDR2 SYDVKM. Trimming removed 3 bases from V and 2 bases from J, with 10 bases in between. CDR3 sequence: CASSFGGENYGYTF. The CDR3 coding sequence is TGTGCCAGCAGTTTTGGGGGGGAAAACTATGGCTACACCTTC.

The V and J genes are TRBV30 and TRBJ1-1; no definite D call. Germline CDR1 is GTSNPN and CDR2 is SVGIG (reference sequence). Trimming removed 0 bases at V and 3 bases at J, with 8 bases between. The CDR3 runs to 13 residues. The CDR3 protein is CAWSVSGDTEAFF. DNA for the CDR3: TGTGCCTGGAGTGTTTCCGGGGACACTGAAGCTTTCTTT.

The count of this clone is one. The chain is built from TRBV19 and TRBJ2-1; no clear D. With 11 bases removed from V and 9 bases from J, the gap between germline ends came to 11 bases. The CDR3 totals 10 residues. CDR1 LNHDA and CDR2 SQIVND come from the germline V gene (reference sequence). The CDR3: CAPKKLEQFF. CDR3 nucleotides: TGTGCCCCTAAGAAACTTGAGCAGTTCTTC.

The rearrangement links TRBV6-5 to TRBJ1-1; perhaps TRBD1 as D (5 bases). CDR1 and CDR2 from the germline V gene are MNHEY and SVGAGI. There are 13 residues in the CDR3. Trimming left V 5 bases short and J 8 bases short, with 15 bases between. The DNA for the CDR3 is TGTGCCAGCAGTACCACAGGTGGGGGGGAAGCTTTCTTT. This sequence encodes CASSTTGGGEAFF.

The CDR3 DNA follows: TGCGCCAGTAGCCGGGACAGGGTATTGGGTGACACTGAAGCTTTCTTT. It yields the protein CASSRDRVLGDTEAFF. The chain has TRBV5-1 and TRBJ1-1; 9 nucleotides agree with TRBD1. Germline V lookup: CDR1 SGHRS, CDR2 YFSETQ. CDR3 size: 16 residues. J was trimmed by 3 bases and V by 8 bases; bases with no gene match: 14.